Below, 9 T cell receptor beta chains from the same sample are listed, as sequenced in a study of blood T cell repertoires in COVID-19. The method was immunoSEQ multiplex PCR; TCRdb's version includes in-frame clones alone and lacks a portion of them. The profile shows around 25,000 clones, around 94% of them singletons. Sequenced input: peripheral blood. These receptors were obtained from a human donor in a cohort sampled during active COVID-19.

The V gene is TRBV5-6, the J gene TRBJ2-7, with D hard to call. The ends were cut back, 3 bases at V and 2 bases at J, with 18 bases in the middle. In germline, CDR1 is SGHDT, CDR2 YYEEEE. The CDR3 is made up of 16 amino acids. This CDR3 reads CASSYALVGAAYEQYF. CDR3 bases: TGTGCCAGCAGCTATGCCCTAGTCGGAGCCGCCTACGAGCAGTACTTC.

The chain has TRBV5-1 and TRBJ2-2; maybe TRBD1 (6 bases). Trimming stripped 0 bases from V and 0 bases from J, with 12 bases between. Germline assignment: CDR1 SGHRS and CDR2 YFSETQ. The CDR3 has 17 amino acids. The CDR3 DNA is TGCGCCAGCAGCTTGGCTACAGGGTTAACGAACACCGGGGAGCTGTTTTTT. This translates into CASSLATGLTNTGELFF.

The chain has TRBV28 and TRBJ1-2; 7 bases are shared with TRBD1. The CDR3 is 12 residues long. Germline V gene sequence: CDR1 MDHEN, CDR2 SYDVKM. V dropped 6 bases and J dropped 4; count of bases not matched to a gene: 2. The CDR3 DNA follows: TGTGCCAGCAGCGACAGGGCCTATGGCTACACCTTC. Its translation: CASSDRAYGYTF.

This chain links TRBV18 with TRBJ1-1, with 9 bases matching TRBD1. V trimming: 6 bases; J trimming: 6 bases; junction bases outside the gene matches: 8. Germline CDR1 reads KGHSH; CDR2 reads LQKENI. The CDR3 has 14 residues. The CDR3 loop reads CASSLGTGTPEAFF. CDR3 in DNA: TGTGCCAGCTCCCTCGGGACAGGGACGCCTGAAGCTTTCTTT.

The chain joins TRBV6-5 to TRBJ2-7; D is undetermined. Deletions cut 0 bases from V and 1 base from J, with 10 bases between. The CDR3 extends over 15 amino acids. The germline V gene has CDR1 MNHEY and CDR2 SVGAGI. CDR3 region: CASSYSARRSYEQYF. Written as DNA, the CDR3 is TGTGCCAGCAGTTACTCAGCGAGGAGATCCTACGAGCAGTACTTC.

In its sample, this clone was seen a few times. V is TRBV11-2 and J is TRBJ1-5, with TRBD1 matching 8 bases. J lost 6 bases, V lost 5 bases, and 12 bases had no gene match. The CDR3 is 16 amino acids. Looked up from germline, CDR1 is SGHAT and CDR2 is FQNNGV. The CDR3 DNA reads as TGTGCCAGCAGCCAAAGACAGGGGACGGAGAGTCAGCCCCAGCATTTT. Translated, it gives CASSQRQGTESQPQHF.

The chain recombines TRBV7-3 with TRBJ2-6, with TRBD1 matching over 12 bases. Germline CDR1 and CDR2: SGHTA and FQGTGA. The V and J ends lost 5 bases and 4 bases, in that order; junction bases with no gene match: 12. The CDR3 consists of 19 residues. The CDR3 loop reads CASSPGSGTGGLGANVLTF. CDR3 in DNA: TGTGCCAGCAGCCCCGGGTCGGGGACAGGGGGCTTAGGGGCCAACGTCCTGACTTTC.

The genes are TRBV2 and TRBJ2-7; 8 bases map to TRBD1. The CDR3 extends over 16 amino acids. Germline values: CDR1 SNHLY, CDR2 FYNNEI. After removal of 1 base from V and 3 bases from J, the junction contained 8 bases not matched to a gene. The CDR3 DNA is TGTGCCAGCAGTGAAGGGGCGCAGGGGGCGAGCTACGAGCAGTACTTC. This translates into CASSEGAQGASYEQYF.

This clone was seen only once. The rearrangement uses TRBV7-3 and TRBJ2-1, with 8 positions matching TRBD2. The V gene end was trimmed by 4 bases and the J gene end by 7 bases; junction bases not matched to a gene: 9. Germline CDR1 and CDR2: SGHTA and FQGTGA. The CDR3 runs 15 residues. CDR3 nucleotides: TGTGCCAGCAGCTCCCTTACGGGAGGGCGTAATGAGCAGTTCTTC. This codes for CASSSLTGGRNEQFF.